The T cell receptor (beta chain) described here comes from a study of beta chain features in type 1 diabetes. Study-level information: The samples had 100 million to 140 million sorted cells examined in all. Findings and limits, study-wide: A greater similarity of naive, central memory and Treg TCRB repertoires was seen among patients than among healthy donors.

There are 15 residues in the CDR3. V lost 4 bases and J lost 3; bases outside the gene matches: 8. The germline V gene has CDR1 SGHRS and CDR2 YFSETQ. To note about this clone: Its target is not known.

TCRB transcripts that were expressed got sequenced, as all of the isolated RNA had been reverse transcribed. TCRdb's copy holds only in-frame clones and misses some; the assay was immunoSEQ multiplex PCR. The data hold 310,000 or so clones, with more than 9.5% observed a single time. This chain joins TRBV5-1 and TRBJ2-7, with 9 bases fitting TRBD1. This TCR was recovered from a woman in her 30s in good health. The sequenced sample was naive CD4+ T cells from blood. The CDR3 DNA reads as TGCGCCAGCAGCCCAGGACAGGGGAGTTTCTACGAGCAGTACTTC. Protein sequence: CASSPGQGSFYEQYF.